The T cell receptor (beta chain) under discussion was sequenced for a study of spatial heterogeneity in lung cancer. Across the study: Alpha-chain sequences were consistently detected less often than beta-chain sequences. In raw reads, more than 8.5 appearances on average were recorded for each unique TCR and UMI combination.

The presence of a unique molecular identifier marked each TCR cDNA molecule. TCRdb itself ran the 5' RACE reads through MiXCR, one entry per CDR3 protein. The sample shows around 13,000 distinct CDR3 sequences, 14% of them seen only once. Trimming pared 7 bases from V and 3 bases from J, leaving 6 bases between. The CDR3 runs to 11 residues. The time point was: sample taken at primary tumor resection. Without sorting, whole RNA was sequenced from tumor, nontumor lung or frozen PBMC. The 72 donors had untreated early-stage non-small cell lung cancer. The TCR comes from a male donor with early-stage non-small cell lung cancer. Sequenced material: PBMCs, taken at surgery. The chain combines TRBV12-3 or TRBV12-4 with TRBJ1-1; TRBD1 is a possible D gene (6 bases). This chain's CDR3 is CASKGDTEAFF. Here the CDR3 DNA reads TGTGCCAGCAAGGGGGACACTGAAGCTTTCTTT.